The clone carrying this T cell receptor beta chain was observed a handful of times. Its antigen is not known. The CDR3 consists of 14 residues. Germline CDR1 is SGDLS and CDR2 is YYNGEE. The V segment lost 3 bases and the J segment 8 bases; nucleotides outside the gene matches: 6. Each CDR3 protein is one row after TCRdb ran MiXCR on the 5' RACE reads. The data contain tens of thousands of distinct CDR3 sequences, about 14% of them seen just once; the ten biggest clones take up around 3.3%. This sample is drawn from a study of early T cells in non-severe SARS-CoV-2 infection. General observations from the study: VDJdb matching skewed toward anti-spike CD8 responses, missing private and CD4 specificities.

The rearrangement joins TRBV9 to TRBJ2-1, with 9 bases matching TRBD1. Sequencing was done on a sample of whole blood. This receptor was obtained from an adult who was a healthcare worker with PCR-confirmed SARS-CoV-2 infection or an uninfected control (not recorded which). CDR3 region: CASSGTGGADEQFF. The CDR3 nucleotides are TGTGCCAGCAGCGGAACAGGGGGCGCGGATGAGCAGTTCTTC.